A single sample is the source of the 15 T cell receptor beta chains below, sequenced in a study of T cells after posttransplantation cyclophosphamide. Data came from immunoSEQ multiplex PCR; TCRdb stores just in-frame clones and leaves some out. Listed for the sample are 7,000 to 8,500 clones, none seen a single time. Busulfan-fludarabine conditioning, marrow transplant, and cyclophosphamide on days +3 and +4 were administered. Here the sequenced sample was PBMCs, taken after allogeneic stem cell transplant with posttransplant cyclophosphamide. The receptors come from a male patient between 45 and 59 years old who received an allogeneic stem cell transplant from an unrelated donor, was CMV-positive, and had acute GVHD only. Some of these T cells may belong to the graft donor.

This clone has ten or more counts. This rearrangement joins TRBV30 to TRBJ1-2; D is perhaps TRBD1 (5 bases). With 4 bases removed from V and 3 bases from J, the gap between germline ends came to 12 bases. CDR3 length: 13 amino acids. Germline V CDR1 and CDR2: GTSNPN, SVGIG (reference sequence). CDR3 coding DNA: TGTGCCTGGACCCGACAGTTAGACTATGGCTACACCTTC. Amino acid sequence: CAWTRQLDYGYTF.

In this sample, this clone is large. This sample includes further DNA sequences coding for the same CDR3. This chain uses TRBV5-8 with TRBJ2-7; tentatively, D is TRBD2 (6 bases). The CDR3 is 17 residues long. V was shortened by 1 base and J by 0 bases, with 17 bases between the two germline ends. CDR1 and CDR2 from the germline V gene are SGHTS and YDEGEE. CDR3 in amino acids: CASSLSRARGGSYEQYF. CDR3 in DNA: TGTGCCAGCAGCTTGTCACGGGCGCGGGGTGGCTCCTACGAGCAGTACTTC.

This clone was observed many times. The rearrangement joins TRBV7-7 to TRBJ2-1; D may be TRBD2 (7 bases). V was cut by 5 bases and J by 8 bases, with 16 bases left in between. This CDR3 comprises 14 residues. Germline V gene data show CDR1 as SSHAT and CDR2 as FNYEAQ (reference sequence). CDR3 in amino acids: CASSPAGRGYEQFF. CDR3 nucleotide sequence: TGTGCCAGCAGCCCAGCGGGAAGGGGGTATGAGCAGTTCTTC.

The sample holds a few counts of this clone. The chain employs TRBV19 and TRBJ1-2; D remains unclear. There are 12 residues in the CDR3. V was shortened by 7 bases and J by 2 bases, with 8 bases between the two germline ends. CDR1 LNHDA and CDR2 SQIVND come from the germline V gene (reference sequence). CDR3 protein: CASNPGNYGYTF. The DNA of the CDR3 is TGTGCCAGTAATCCAGGAAACTATGGCTACACCTTC.

This clone was counted many times. The rearrangement links TRBV27 to TRBJ2-1; 10 bases are shared with TRBD1. V was clipped by 5 bases and J by 6 bases; unmatched bases: 4. This CDR3 contains 14 residues. The germline V gene has CDR1 MNHEY and CDR2 SMNVEV (reference sequence). The CDR3 loop reads CASSLRDRGNEQFF. CDR3 DNA: TGTGCCAGCAGTCTCCGGGACAGGGGCAATGAGCAGTTCTTC.

This clone was picked up many times. The genes are TRBV2 and TRBJ2-2, with TRBD2 identical over 12 bases. The CDR3 consists of 15 residues. Trimming cost V 7 bases and J 6 bases; bases outside gene matches: 6. The germline V gene encodes CDR1 SNHLY and CDR2 FYNNEI. The CDR3 loop is CASNPTSGSPGELFF. CDR3 nucleotide sequence: TGTGCCAGCAATCCGACTAGCGGGAGTCCCGGGGAGCTGTTTTTT.

This clone was observed at least ten times. The chain combines TRBV18 with TRBJ2-3; 7 bases are a match to TRBD2. The CDR3 has 15 residues. V dropped 6 bases and J dropped 3; count of bases not matched to a gene: 9. Germline V gene data show CDR1 as KGHSH and CDR2 as LQKENI. Here the CDR3 DNA reads TGTGCCAGCTCCGAATTGGCGGGGGTTACAGATACGCAGTATTTT. This codes for CASSELAGVTDTQYF.

This clone was picked up many times. The V call is TRBV5-6, the J call TRBJ2-7, with a possible D match to TRBD1 (6 bases). This CDR3 contains 14 residues. Trimming took off 3 bases at V and 4 bases at J, with 14 bases between the two ends. Germline V gene data show CDR1 as SGHDT and CDR2 as YYEEEE. CDR3 in DNA: TGTGCCAGCAGCTGGGCAGGGGTCGTATACGAGCAGTACTTC. Protein product: CASSWAGVVYEQYF. Full variable domain (rest looked up from reference TRBV5-6 and TRBJ2-7): DAGVTQSPTHLIKTRGQQVTLRCSPKSGHDTVSWYQQALGQGPQFIFQYYEEEERQRGNFPDRFSGHQFPNYSSELNVNALLLGDSALYLCASSWAGVVYEQYFGPGTRLTVT.

The sample holds many counts of this clone. The CDR3 sequence: CASSLSTSPGFYEQYF. Written as DNA, the CDR3 is TGTGCCAGCAGTTTGTCTACTAGTCCGGGATTCTACGAGCAGTACTTC. The chain employs TRBV27 and TRBJ2-7; tentatively, D is TRBD2 (5 bases). Per germline, CDR1 MNHEY and CDR2 SMNVEV (reference sequence). CDR3 size: 16 residues. V was trimmed by 3 bases and J by 3 bases, leaving 18 bases between them.

This chain uses TRBV6-5 with TRBJ2-1; 7 bases align to TRBD2. In germline, CDR1 is MNHEY, CDR2 SVGAGI. The CDR3 extends over 15 amino acids. The V and J ends lost 6 bases and 4 bases, in that order; junction bases with no gene match: 9. The CDR3 sequence is CASRYGGDSYNEQFF. The CDR3 coding sequence is TGTGCCAGCAGGTATGGGGGGGACTCTTACAATGAGCAGTTCTTC.

This clone was counted between two and nine times. This chain uses TRBV5-1 with TRBJ2-1; possible D gene TRBD1, 5 bases. Trimming cost V 0 bases and J 13 bases, with 14 bases left between them. The CDR3 sequence is 13 residues long. Germline V gene data show CDR1 as SGHRS and CDR2 as YFSETQ. Written as DNA, the CDR3 is TGCGCCAGCAGCTTGGAAGAAAGGGGCCCCCAGTTCTTC. The encoded protein is CASSLEERGPQFF. Together with reference TRBV5-1 and TRBJ2-1, the CDR3 gives the full variable domain: KAGVTQTPRYLIKTRGQQVTLSCSPISGHRSVSWYQQTPGQGLQFLFEYFSETQRNKGNFPGRFSGRQFSNSRSEMNVSTLELGDSALYLCASSLEERGPQFFGPGTRLTVL.

Regarding this clone: The germline gene is not matched at one end of the junction; a read error may be the cause. In the same sample, other DNA sequences code for this CDR3. This chain connects TRBV27 to TRBJ2-7, with 11 bases matching TRBD1. CDR3 length: 14 amino acids. CDR1 and CDR2 (germline): MNHEY, SMNVEV (reference sequence). CDR3 loop: CASRPGQGAYEQYF. CDR3 bases: TGCGCCAGCAGACCGGGACAGGGGGCCTACGAGCAGTACTTC.

Many counts were recorded for this clone. The rearrangement joins TRBV5-5 to TRBJ2-2, with 7 bases identical to TRBD2. Trimming at V came to 3 bases and at J to 0 bases, leaving 5 bases not matched to a gene. CDR3 length: 16 residues. Germline lookup yields CDR1 SGHKS and CDR2 YYEKEE (reference sequence). CDR3 DNA sequence: TGTGCCAGCAGCTGGAAGCGGGGACCGAACACCGGGGAGCTGTTTTTT. Protein product: CASSWKRGPNTGELFF.

This clone was seen ten or more times. This chain uses TRBV5-1 with TRBJ2-5, with TRBD1 matching 8 bases. V shed 0 bases, J shed 2 bases, and the junction held 12 bases outside the gene matches. The CDR3 extends over 18 amino acids. CDR1 SGHRS and CDR2 YFSETQ come from the germline V gene. The CDR3 sequence: CASSLAPVAGGQQETQYF. The DNA for the CDR3 is TGCGCCAGCAGCTTGGCCCCGGTGGCAGGGGGCCAACAAGAGACCCAGTACTTC.

This clone was detected many times. V is TRBV11-2 and J is TRBJ1-1; 7 bases map to TRBD1. The CDR3 has 19 residues. Germline assignment: CDR1 SGHAT and CDR2 FQNNGV. Trimming removed 3 bases from V and 3 bases from J; junction bases left unmatched: 19. The CDR3 loop is CASSFSAMGAGGKYTEAFF. In DNA form, the CDR3 reads TGTGCCAGCAGCTTTTCGGCGATGGGGGCAGGGGGTAAATACACTGAAGCTTTCTTT. Complete variable domain (other parts from reference TRBV11-2 and TRBJ1-1): EAGVAQSPRYKIIEKRQSVAFWCNPISGHATLYWYQQILGQGPKLLIQFQNNGVVDDSQLPKDRFSAERLKGVDSTLKIQPAKLEDSAVYLCASSFSAMGAGGKYTEAFFGQGTRLTVV.